This T cell receptor (beta chain) was identified during a study of cytomegalovirus exposure and HLA in healthy donors. General study results and limits: The classifier reportedly diagnosed cytomegalovirus status with high sensitivity and specificity. In vitro checks showed that three CMV-associated chains really do target CMV antigens. The study labeled 164 TCR beta chains cytomegalovirus-associated. Subsequent analysis showed first-cohort TCR clusters tending to co-occur in around 130 validation repertoires.

A note on this clone: Antigen specificity is unknown.

The assay was immunoSEQ multiplex PCR, and TCRdb's table has in-frame clones only and misses some. The profile shows approximately 300,000 clones, about nine tenths of them singletons. The CDR3 consists of 14 residues. Germline CDR1 is MNHNS and CDR2 is SASEGT. With V trimmed by 7 bases and J by 3 bases, 9 bases remained unmatched. Sequenced: PBMCs. V gene TRBV6-1 combines with J gene TRBJ2-7, with 7 bases lining up with TRBD1. This receptor was identified in a woman under 30 in good health and CMV-seronegative. The CDR3 DNA follows: TGTGCCAGCACCGCGACAGGGACCCACTACGAGCAGTACTTC. Amino acids: CASTATGTHYEQYF.